What follows is one T cell receptor beta chain and its context. The record originates from a study of T cell changes during pregnancy in multiple sclerosis. The data were produced by immunoSEQ multiplex PCR, yet TCRdb's version contains in-frame clones alone and is incomplete. The top ten hold around 1.2% of the sample, which has 100,000 or so clones, 90% to 95% seen once. Unmatched junction bases numbered 6, after V lost 5 bases and J lost 2 bases. The CDR3 loop spans 15 amino acids. Per germline, CDR1 MNHNY and CDR2 SVGAGI (reference sequence). V and J are TRBV6-6 and TRBJ2-7, with 10 bases matching TRBD2. The TCR sequence derives from a female donor with multiple sclerosis, enrolled in a pregnancy study. This specimen was peripheral blood, taken in the second trimester of pregnancy. CDR3 sequence: CASSKRGGLPYEQYF. CDR3 DNA sequence: TGTGCCAGCAGTAAGCGGGGGGGCCTCCCCTACGAGCAGTACTTC.